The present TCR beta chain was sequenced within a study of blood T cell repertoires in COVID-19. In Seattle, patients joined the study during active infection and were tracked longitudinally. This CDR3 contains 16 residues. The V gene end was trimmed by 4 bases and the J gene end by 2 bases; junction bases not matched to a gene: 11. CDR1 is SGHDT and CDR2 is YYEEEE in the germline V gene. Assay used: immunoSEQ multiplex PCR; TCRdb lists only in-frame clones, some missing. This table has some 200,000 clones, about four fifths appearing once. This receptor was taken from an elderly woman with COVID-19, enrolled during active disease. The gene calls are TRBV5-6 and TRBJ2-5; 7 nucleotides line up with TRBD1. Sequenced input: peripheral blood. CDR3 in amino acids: CASSRTGVVKQETQYF. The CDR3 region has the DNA TGTGCCAGCAGCCGCACAGGGGTTGTGAAACAAGAGACCCAGTACTTC.